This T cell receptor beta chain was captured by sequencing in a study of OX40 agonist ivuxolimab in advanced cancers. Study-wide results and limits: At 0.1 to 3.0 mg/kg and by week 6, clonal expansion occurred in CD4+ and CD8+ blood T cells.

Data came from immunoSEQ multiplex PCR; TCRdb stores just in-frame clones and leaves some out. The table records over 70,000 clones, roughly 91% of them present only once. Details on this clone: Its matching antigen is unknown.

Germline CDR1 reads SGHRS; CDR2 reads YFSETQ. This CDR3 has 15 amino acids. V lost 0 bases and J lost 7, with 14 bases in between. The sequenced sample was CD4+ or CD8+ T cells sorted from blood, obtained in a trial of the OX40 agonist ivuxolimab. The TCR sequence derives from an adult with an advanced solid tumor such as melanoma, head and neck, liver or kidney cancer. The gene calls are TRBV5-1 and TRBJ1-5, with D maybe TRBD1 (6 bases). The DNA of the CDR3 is TGCGCCAGCAGCTTGGGAGGAGGGGGTGGCCAGCCCCAGCATTTT. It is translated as CASSLGGGGGQPQHF.